This T cell receptor beta chain was captured by sequencing in a study of blood T cells in healthy people across ages. Findings and caveats of the study: PBMCs were not sorted, which prevented a conclusive comparison of naive versus antigen-experienced cells.

About this clonotype: Its antigen is unknown.

Germline CDR1 is LGHNA and CDR2 is YSLEER. V lost 2 bases and J 3 bases, leaving 8 bases between the germline ends. The CDR3 is 13 amino acids. Each sample yielded at least 6 million isolated PBMCs. PCR was performed a second time for about 6 to 12 cycles using a sample-barcoded 5' primer and a J-beta primer mix. TCRdb recomputed calls from the 5' RACE reads with MiXCR, one row per CDR3 protein. The table includes about 580,000 distinct CDR3 sequences, 45% to 55% detected once. Sequenced: blood. The chain carries TRBV4-3 and TRBJ2-7; D is perhaps TRBD1 or TRBD2 (5 bases each). This TCR derives from a man older than 75 in good health. The CDR3 is CASSQRDGYEQYF. The DNA for the CDR3 is TGCGCCAGCAGCCAAAGGGACGGCTACGAGCAGTACTTC.